A selection of T cell receptor beta chains follows, all from one sample in a study of beta chain features in type 1 diabetes. Here immunoSEQ multiplex PCR was the method, and the copy in TCRdb shows in-frame clones only, minus some. Of 200,000 to 250,000 clones in the sample, approximately 11% are singletons; the top ten hold over 1%. The sample was central memory CD4+ T cells from blood. The receptors were gathered from a man between 18 and 35 years old in good health. Both conserved end residues are part of each CDR3. A D gene is named only where the DNA matches it firmly. The listing skips clone size in some rows; elsewhere it reads once, few, many or a size class.

. TRBJ1-1 . TRBV18 TGTGCCAGCTCACTCAACGACAAGGGACCCCCTGAAGCTTTCTTT CASSLNDKGPPEAFF
TRBD2 TRBJ2-7 few TRBV11-3 TGTGCCAGCAGCTCCGGACTAGCGGGGGACTACGAGCAGTACTTC CASSSGLAGDYEQYF
. TRBJ2-1 . TRBV2 TGTGCCAGCCAAAGAGCTGGACTCTACAATGAGCAGTTCTTC CASQRAGLYNEQFF
TRBD2 TRBJ2-1 once TRBV7-3 TGTGCCAGCAGCGCGACAAGCGGGAGGCCCCGGGAGCAGTTCTTC CASSATSGRPREQFF
TRBD1 TRBJ1-1 few TRBV29-1 TGCAGCGTTGAAGAGACAGGGGGGACTGAAGCTTTCTTT CSVEETGGTEAFF
. TRBJ1-2 few TRBV25-1 TGTGCCAGCAGTGTTGTGGGTGGTGGCTACACCTTC CASSVVGGGYTF
. TRBJ1-2 . TRBV29-1 TGCAGCGGGGCGACAGACTATGGCTACACCTTC CSGATDYGYTF
TRBD2 TRBJ2-7 . TRBV7-2 TGTGCCAGCAGCCAAGGGACTAGCGGGAGATCGGCCGAGCAGTACTTC CASSQGTSGRSAEQYF
. TRBJ2-2 few TRBV5-1 TGCGCCAGCAGCTATCAAGCGGACACCGGGGAGCTGTTTTTT CASSYQADTGELFF
TRBD2 TRBJ2-1 . TRBV18 TGTGCCAGCTCACCTTCTAGCGGGAGACATGAGCAGTTCTTC CASSPSSGRHEQFF
. TRBJ1-1 . TRBV7-9 TGTGCCAGCTTAGAAGGGGCAGGCGAGAACACTGAAGCTTTCTTT CASLEGAGENTEAFF
. TRBJ2-7 . TRBV4-1 TGCGCCAGCAGCCTCGACTTGCCGACTAATACAATACAAGACTACGAGCAGTACTTC CASSLDLPTNTIQDYEQYF
. TRBJ1-2 few TRBV7-2 TGTGCCAGCAGCCCCCGGGACAAAGATAACTATGGCTACACCTTC CASSPRDKDNYGYTF
. TRBJ2-3 . TRBV11-2 TGTGCCAGCAGCTTAGGAAGCGACACAGATACGCAGTATTTT CASSLGSDTDTQYF